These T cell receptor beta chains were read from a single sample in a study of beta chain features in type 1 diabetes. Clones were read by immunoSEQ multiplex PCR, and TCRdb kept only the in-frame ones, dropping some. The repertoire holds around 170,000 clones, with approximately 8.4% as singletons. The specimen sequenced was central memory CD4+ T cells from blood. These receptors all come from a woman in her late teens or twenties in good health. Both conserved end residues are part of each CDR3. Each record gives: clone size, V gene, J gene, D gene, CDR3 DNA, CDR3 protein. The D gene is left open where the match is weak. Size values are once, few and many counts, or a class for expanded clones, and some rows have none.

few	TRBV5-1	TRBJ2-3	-	TGCGCCAGCAGCTTGGGACAGGTTTACACAGATACGCAGTATTTT	CASSLGQVYTDTQYF
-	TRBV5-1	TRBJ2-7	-	TGCGCCAGCAGCATAGAAGACAGTTCCTACGAGCAGTACTTC	CASSIEDSSYEQYF
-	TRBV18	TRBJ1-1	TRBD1	TGTGCCAGCTCACCACAAGACAGGGTGGACACTGAAGCTTTCTTT	CASSPQDRVDTEAFF
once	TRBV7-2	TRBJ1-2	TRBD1	TGTGCCAGCAGCCGAGGACAGGGGATGAATGGCTACACCTTC	CASSRGQGMNGYTF
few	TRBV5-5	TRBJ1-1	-	TGTGCCAGCAGGTGGGGCACGGGGAACACTGAAGCTTTCTTT	CASRWGTGNTEAFF
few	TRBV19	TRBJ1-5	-	TGTGCCAGTAGTACGGACGGAGGGAGCAATCAGCCCCAGCATTTT	CASSTDGGSNQPQHF
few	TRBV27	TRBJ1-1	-	TGTGCCAGCCAGGGGCGACTTATGAACACTGAAGCTTTCTTT	CASQGRLMNTEAFF
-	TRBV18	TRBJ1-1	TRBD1	TGTGCCAGCTCACCGGGGGACAGGCCGGGCACTGAAGCTTTCTTT	CASSPGDRPGTEAFF
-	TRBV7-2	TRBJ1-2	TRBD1	TGTGCCAGCAGCCCCGGACAGGACTTAAGGGGCTACACCTTC	CASSPGQDLRGYTF
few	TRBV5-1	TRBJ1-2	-	TGCGCCAGCAGTAACTTGATGGAGAACTATGGCTACACCTTC	CASSNLMENYGYTF
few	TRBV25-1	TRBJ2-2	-	TGTGCCAGCGAAACGCGGGCGAACACCGGGGAGCTGTTTTTT	CASETRANTGELFF
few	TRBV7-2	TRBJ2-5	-	TGTGCCAGCAGCTTTTCGGGGGGCTTAGAGACCCAGTACTTC	CASSFSGGLETQYF
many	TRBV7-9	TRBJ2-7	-	TGTGCCAGCAGGGGGGCTTACGAGCAGTACTTC	CASRGAYEQYF
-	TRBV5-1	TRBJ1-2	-	TGCGCCAGCAGCTTGGATGGGGCCAACTATGGCTACACCTTC	CASSLDGANYGYTF
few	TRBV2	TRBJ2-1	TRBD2	TGTGCCAGCGCAGCGGGAGTTGCAGAGCAGTTCTTC	CASAAGVAEQFF
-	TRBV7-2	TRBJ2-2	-	TGTGCCAGCAGCTTTAGGAACAGGAACACCGGGGAGCTGTTTTTT	CASSFRNRNTGELFF